The 19 T cell receptor beta chains reported below all come from one sample, sequenced in a study of control samples from healthy donors and cancer patients. Repertoires were generated with immunoSEQ multiplex PCR, while TCRdb's copy carries only in-frame clones and drops some. In the table there are approximately 58,000 clones, around 90% of which are singletons. Sequencing input: PBMCs. The receptors were gathered from a man in his 60s with head and neck cancer.

This rearrangement joins TRBV27 to TRBJ1-5; possible D gene TRBD1, 5 bases. This CDR3 region has 15 residues. Per the germline V gene, CDR1 is MNHEY and CDR2 is SMNVEV (reference sequence). The V and J ends lost 6 bases and 0 bases respectively, with 12 bases between them. CDR3 sequence: CASSRDFYSNQPQHF. CDR3 bases: TGTGCCAGCAGCCGGGACTTTTATAGCAATCAGCCCCAGCATTTT.

This clone was counted only a few times. The DNA of the CDR3 is TGCGCCAGCAGCTTGTCGCTGGGTAACTATGGCTACACCTTC. Translation: CASSLSLGNYGYTF. V gene TRBV5-1 combines with J gene TRBJ1-2; D is uncertain. The CDR3 sequence is 14 residues long. V lost 1 base and J 1 base, leaving 8 bases between the germline ends. CDR1 and CDR2 (germline): SGHRS, YFSETQ. Variable domain in full (rest from reference TRBV5-1 and TRBJ1-2): KAGVTQTPRYLIKTRGQQVTLSCSPISGHRSVSWYQQTPGQGLQFLFEYFSETQRNKGNFPGRFSGRQFSNSRSEMNVSTLELGDSALYLCASSLSLGNYGYTFGSGTRLTVV.

For the CDR3, the DNA is TGTGCCAGCAGCCAAGGATACTGGGGCAAACCGGATTCACCCCTCCACTTT. Its protein is CASSQGYWGKPDSPLHF. The genes are TRBV3-1 (or the pseudogene TRBV3-2) and TRBJ1-6; maybe TRBD1 (5 bases). Germline assignment: CDR1 LGHDT and CDR2 YNNKEL (reference sequence). The CDR3 contains 17 residues. V lost 1 base and J 8 bases, leaving 18 bases between the germline ends.

This clone was seen a few times. The chain combines TRBV5-1 with TRBJ2-5; 9 nucleotides match TRBD1. This CDR3 is 15 amino acids long. V shed 2 bases and J 5 bases; nucleotides not matched to a gene: 7. Germline V gene lookup returns CDR1 SGHRS and CDR2 YFSETQ. The CDR3 nucleotides read TGCGCCAGCAGCTTTACCCCCGGACAGGGGGAGACCCAGTACTTC. Amino acid sequence: CASSFTPGQGETQYF.

The gene calls are TRBV2 and TRBJ2-7; maybe TRBD2 (5 bases). Germline assignment: CDR1 SNHLY and CDR2 FYNNEI. This CDR3 has 18 amino acids. V shed 3 bases and J shed 3 bases, with 24 bases lying between them. CDR3 DNA: TGTGCCAGCAGTGATGGCTGGGCGTGGACTGGGGTGGACTACGAGCAGTACTTC. Its protein product is CASSDGWAWTGVDYEQYF.

The chain combines TRBV29-1 with TRBJ1-4, with D unresolved. CDR1 is SQVTM, CDR2 ANQGSEA, per germline. The CDR3 consists of 13 residues. The V and J ends lost 2 bases and 8 bases respectively, with 12 bases between them. The CDR3 is CSVESISGEKLFF. The DNA of the CDR3 is TGCAGCGTTGAAAGTATATCCGGAGAAAAACTGTTTTTT.

The rearrangement uses TRBV25-1 and TRBJ1-2; D is undetermined. In germline, CDR1 is MGHDK, CDR2 SYGVNS. The CDR3 runs to 14 residues. V was trimmed by 5 bases and J by 3 bases, leaving 13 bases between them. The CDR3 DNA follows: TGTGCCAGCAGTAAATCAGGCGGTGACTATGGCTACACCTTC. Protein sequence: CASSKSGGDYGYTF.

For this clone: This sample also contains other DNA sequences that code for the same CDR3. The chain couples TRBV28 to TRBJ2-5; TRBD1 aligns across 7 bases. V dropped 6 bases and J dropped 5; count of bases not matched to a gene: 6. The CDR3 consists of 13 residues. The germline CDR1 and CDR2 sequences are MDHEN and SYDVKM. CDR3 sequence: CASSLGGLETQYF. The DNA of the CDR3 is TGTGCCAGCAGCCTAGGGGGCCTGGAGACCCAGTACTTC.

The V call is TRBV6-5, the J call TRBJ2-7; TRBD1 or TRBD2 may be the D gene (5 bases each). The germline V and J ends were trimmed by 6 bases and 2 bases, with 14 bases remaining between them. CDR1 MNHEY and CDR2 SVGAGI come from the germline V gene. The CDR3 sequence is 14 residues long. CDR3 amino acids: CASRGDRFTYEQYF. In DNA form, the CDR3 reads TGTGCCAGCAGGGGGGACCGGTTTACCTACGAGCAGTACTTC.

The CDR3 bases are TGTGCCAGCAGCCAAGAAGCAGGATATAACTATGGCTACACCTTC. Translating gives CASSQEAGYNYGYTF. This rearrangement joins TRBV4-2 to TRBJ1-2; D uncertain. The V end lost 0 bases, the J end lost 1 base, and 9 bases lay between the germline ends. CDR1 and CDR2 from the germline V gene are LGHNA and YNFKEQ. The CDR3 has 15 amino acids.

In this sample, this clone turned up a few times. V is TRBV9 and J is TRBJ2-2, with 9 bases aligning to TRBD1. The CDR3 consists of 16 residues. The V gene's germline CDR1 is SGDLS and CDR2 YYNGEE. The junction had 8 bases not matched to a gene; V was cut back by 1 base and J by 7 bases. This CDR3 is CASSVKSTGGHGELFF. CDR3 coding DNA: TGTGCCAGCAGCGTAAAGTCAACAGGGGGCCACGGGGAGCTGTTTTTT.

The genes are TRBV5-4 and TRBJ1-4; D is ambiguous. CDR1 SGHNT and CDR2 YYREEE come from the germline V gene (reference sequence). The CDR3 length is 13 residues. V lost 4 bases to trimming and J lost 7 bases, with 11 bases between them. The CDR3 loop is CASSADETEKLFF. The CDR3 coding sequence is TGTGCCAGCAGCGCGGACGAAACTGAAAAACTGTTTTTT.

The rearrangement uses TRBV4-2 and TRBJ2-3, with 11 bases aligning to TRBD2. Trimming took 3 bases from V and 2 from J; bases not matched to a gene: 7. The CDR3 loop spans 17 amino acids. Germline loops: CDR1 LGHNA, CDR2 YNFKEQ. In DNA form, the CDR3 reads TGTGCCAGCAGCCAGGGTCGACTAGCGGGAAACACAGATACGCAGTATTTT. This encodes CASSQGRLAGNTDTQYF.

This chain uses TRBV7-2 with TRBJ2-7; D gene uncertain. The CDR3 contains 13 residues. Germline V gene sequence: CDR1 SGHTA, CDR2 FQGNSA. V lost 6 bases to trimming and J lost 5 bases, with 14 bases between them. CDR3 loop: CASRSSLANEQYF. The CDR3 bases are TGTGCCAGCAGATCATCATTGGCAAACGAGCAGTACTTC.

The chain recombines TRBV19 with TRBJ1-1; D may be TRBD1 (5 bases). The CDR3 runs to 15 residues. V was pared by 3 bases and J by 0 bases, with 11 bases between. Germline loops: CDR1 LNHDA, CDR2 SQIVND (reference sequence). The CDR3 loop is CASSILQGMNTEAFF. The CDR3 bases are TGTGCCAGTAGTATTCTCCAGGGAATGAACACTGAAGCTTTCTTT.

The genes are TRBV9 and TRBJ2-3, with D possibly being TRBD1 (5 bases). The V end lost 4 bases, the J end lost 4 bases, and 13 bases lay between the germline ends. Germline loops: CDR1 SGDLS, CDR2 YYNGEE. The CDR3 sequence is 14 residues long. In nucleotides, the CDR3 is TGTGCCAGCAGCCCGACCCCCAGGGCAGATACGCAGTATTTT. Encoded protein: CASSPTPRADTQYF.

The chain carries TRBV5-1 and TRBJ1-2; tentative D call: TRBD1 (6 bases). Trimming stripped 1 base from V and 6 bases from J, with 13 bases between. The germline CDR1 and CDR2 sequences are SGHRS and YFSETQ. The length of the CDR3 is 14 residues. This CDR3 reads CASSLFRQEDGYTF. The CDR3, as DNA: TGCGCCAGCAGCTTGTTTCGACAGGAGGATGGCTACACCTTC. Complete variable domain (other parts from reference TRBV5-1 and TRBJ1-2): KAGVTQTPRYLIKTRGQQVTLSCSPISGHRSVSWYQQTPGQGLQFLFEYFSETQRNKGNFPGRFSGRQFSNSRSEMNVSTLELGDSALYLCASSLFRQEDGYTFGSGTRLTVV.

This clone was seen a handful of times. The gene calls are TRBV24-1 and TRBJ1-1; D is unresolved. Germline lookup yields CDR1 KGHDR and CDR2 SFDVKD. The CDR3 covers 14 residues. The ends were cut back, 7 bases at V and 2 bases at J, with 13 bases in the middle. The CDR3 DNA sequence: TGTGCCACCAGGGCCTATGGGGAAAACACTGAAGCTTTCTTT. The encoded protein is CATRAYGENTEAFF.

Note on this clone: Relative to the germline gene, one junction end is altered; a read error may explain this. The rearrangement links TRBV19 to TRBJ1-5, with 7 bases lining up with TRBD1. In germline, CDR1 is LNHDA, CDR2 SQIVND (reference sequence). The CDR3 has 16 residues. The CDR3 loop is CASSIEATGINQPQHF. As DNA, the CDR3 is TGTGCCAGTAGTATAGAAGCGACAGGGATCAATCAGCCTCAGCATTTT.